Listed below are T cell receptor beta chains from one sample, sequenced in a study of blood T cell repertoires in COVID-19. Only in-frame clones appear in the TCRdb table, and some are missing; sequencing was by immunoSEQ multiplex PCR. In the table there are about 200,000 clones, 75% to 95% of which are singletons. The sequenced sample was peripheral blood. The receptors stem from a middle-aged man with acute or convalescent COVID-19. Each CDR3 is given with its conserved first and last residue. A D gene is named only where the DNA matches it firmly. Size values are once, few and many counts, or a class for expanded clones, and some rows have none.

cdr3_aa cdr3_nt v_call d_call j_call clone_size
CSARQLAGGGNEQFF TGCAGCGCACGACAACTAGCGGGAGGAGGTAATGAGCAGTTCTTC TRBV29-1 TRBD2 TRBJ2-1 .
CASSSRKTGAEAFF TGTGCCAGCAGCTCACGAAAGACAGGGGCTGAAGCTTTCTTT TRBV7-9 TRBD1 TRBJ1-1 .
CASSQEMRSGSSYNEQFF TGTGCCAGCAGCCAAGAGATGCGGAGCGGTAGCTCCTACAATGAGCAGTTCTTC TRBV3-1/TRBV3-2 . TRBJ2-1 .
CASSQVTAGQETQYF TGTGCCAGCAGCCAAGTAACAGCGGGGCAAGAGACCCAGTACTTC TRBV14 TRBD2 TRBJ2-5 .
CASSLRGGLDTQYF TGCGCCAGCAGCTTGCGTGGGGGACTAGATACGCAGTATTTT TRBV5-1 . TRBJ2-3 .
CASCDTGGSSGYTF TGTGCCAGCTGTGACACCGGGGGTAGTAGTGGCTACACCTTC TRBV28 . TRBJ1-2 .
CASSGLTGSHSPLHF TGTGCCAGCAGCGGACTTACAGGGTCTCATTCACCCCTCCACTTT TRBV9 . TRBJ1-6 .
CASSLSRLNEQYF TGTGCCAGCAGCTTGTCCAGGCTCAACGAGCAGTACTTC TRBV7-8 . TRBJ2-7 .
CASSLGRSGANVLTF TGTGCCAGCAGCCTTGGGAGATCTGGGGCCAACGTCCTGACTTTC TRBV3-1/TRBV3-2 . TRBJ2-6 .
CASSLPQGYSNQPQHF TGTGCCAGCAGTTTGCCCCAGGGTTATAGCAATCAGCCCCAGCATTTT TRBV28 . TRBJ1-5 .
CASRHSNQPQHF TGTGCCAGCAGACATAGCAATCAGCCCCAGCATTTT TRBV28 . TRBJ1-5 .
CASSLSLLNTEAFF TGTGCCAGCAGTTTGAGTCTACTGAACACTGAAGCTTTCTTT TRBV27 . TRBJ1-1 .
CASSLSGGPYNEQFF TGTGCCAGCAGTTTATCCGGGGGGCCCTACAATGAGCAGTTCTTC TRBV28 . TRBJ2-1 .
CASSLNPGLAGVYEQYF TGTGCCAGCAGCTTAAATCCGGGGCTAGCGGGAGTTTACGAGCAGTACTTC TRBV7-3 TRBD2 TRBJ2-7 .
CATVPGQGRNSPLHF TGTGCCACCGTCCCGGGACAGGGGAGGAATTCACCCCTCCACTTT TRBV28 TRBD1 TRBJ1-6 .
CASSLSRGSSGNTIYF TGTGCCAGCAGCTTAAGTAGGGGGAGCTCTGGAAACACCATATATTTT TRBV7-9 . TRBJ1-3 .
CASSLLAGTYEQYF TGTGCCAGCAGCTTGTTAGCGGGAACCTACGAGCAGTACTTC TRBV7-9 TRBD2 TRBJ2-7 .
CASSPRSDTEAFF TGTGCCAGCTCACCACGGTCGGACACTGAAGCTTTCTTT TRBV18 . TRBJ1-1 once
CASSATVAGITGELFF TGTGCCAGCAGCGCGACAGTAGCGGGAATAACCGGGGAGCTGTTTTTT TRBV2 TRBD2 TRBJ2-2 .
CAISESEQGNSPLHF TGTGCCATCAGTGAGTCTGAACAGGGGAATTCACCCCTCCACTTT TRBV10-3 TRBD1 TRBJ1-6 .
CASSTHRNNEQFF TGTGCCAGCAGCACCCACAGGAACAATGAGCAGTTCTTC TRBV9 . TRBJ2-1 .
CASRPTPGLAGEQYF TGTGCCAGCAGACCTACACCGGGACTAGCGGGAGAGCAGTACTTC TRBV11-2 TRBD2 TRBJ2-7 once
CASSLVRGEAFF TGTGCCAGCAGCTTGGTCAGGGGCGAAGCTTTCTTT TRBV5-6 . TRBJ1-1 .
CAIGQGATEAFF TGTGCCATCGGACAGGGGGCGACTGAAGCTTTCTTT TRBV10-3 TRBD1 TRBJ1-1 .
CASSLQGAEEQYF TGTGCCAGCAGCTTGCAGGGGGCGGAGGAGCAGTACTTC TRBV5-4 TRBD1 TRBJ2-7 .
CASSPQKDRDSNQPQHF TGCGCCAGCAGCCCACAAAAGGACAGGGATAGCAATCAGCCCCAGCATTTT TRBV4-1 TRBD1 TRBJ1-5 .
CASRETGISPLHF TGTGCCAGCAGAGAGACAGGGATTTCACCCCTCCACTTT TRBV28 TRBD1 TRBJ1-6 .
CASSIGQFYEQYF TGTGCCAGCAGTATTGGACAGTTCTACGAGCAGTACTTC TRBV28 . TRBJ2-7 .
CSASATENTEAFF TGCAGTGCTAGTGCGACAGAGAACACTGAAGCTTTCTTT TRBV20-1 . TRBJ1-1 .
CASRGLAGVITEQYF TGTGCCAGCAGGGGACTAGCGGGAGTTATCACCGAGCAGTACTTC TRBV27 TRBD2 TRBJ2-7 .
CASSLGLENTGELFF TGTGCCAGCAGTCTGGGACTAGAAAACACCGGGGAGCTGTTTTTT TRBV6-2/TRBV6-3 TRBD2 TRBJ2-2 .
CASSELGQKGTYEQYF TGCGCCAGCAGTGAGTTAGGACAGAAGGGTACCTACGAGCAGTACTTC TRBV10-2 . TRBJ2-7 .
CASSLDIQGVYNEQFF TGTGCCAGCAGCTTGGACATCCAGGGGGTTTACAATGAGCAGTTCTTC TRBV5-4 TRBD1 TRBJ2-1 .
CAISAWSGRGPKDNEQFF TGTGCCATCAGTGCATGGAGCGGGAGGGGGCCGAAGGACAATGAGCAGTTCTTC TRBV10-3 TRBD2 TRBJ2-1 .
CASSLGGQGNQPQHF TGCGCCAGCAGCTTGGGAGGACAGGGCAATCAGCCCCAGCATTTT TRBV5-1 TRBD1 TRBJ1-5 .
CASINGTNYFQYF TGTGCCAGCATAAACGGGACAAACTACTTTCAGTATTTT TRBV6-4 . TRBJ2-3 once
CASSHQVGYGYTF TGTGCCAGCAGCCACCAGGTTGGCTATGGCTACACCTTC TRBV7-9 . TRBJ1-2 .
CASGPTGYSNQPQHF TGTGCCAGCGGCCCCACAGGGTATAGCAATCAGCCCCAGCATTTT TRBV27 . TRBJ1-5 .
CSVRGLAADTGELFF TGCAGCGTCCGAGGACTAGCGGCGGACACCGGGGAGCTGTTTTTT TRBV29-1 TRBD2 TRBJ2-2 .
CASSSGQNYGYTF TGTGCCAGCAGCTCGGGACAGAACTATGGCTACACCTTC TRBV5-6 TRBD1 TRBJ1-2 once
CTSSRIAGVKGTDTQYF TGCACCAGCAGCCGTATAGCGGGAGTTAAGGGCACAGATACGCAGTATTTT TRBV1 . TRBJ2-3 .
CASSLKGVSYNEQFF TGTGCCAGCAGCCTTAAGGGGGTCTCCTACAATGAGCAGTTCTTC TRBV6-5 . TRBJ2-1 .
CASSLSPSGGRQNEQFF TGTGCCAGTAGTCTATCGCCCAGCGGGGGGCGACAAAATGAGCAGTTCTTC TRBV19 TRBD2 TRBJ2-1 .
CASSFSGEAYNEQFF TGCGCCAGCAGCTTTAGCGGAGAAGCCTACAATGAGCAGTTCTTC TRBV5-1 . TRBJ2-1 .
CASKGQGGMNTEAFF TGTGCCAGCAAGGGACAGGGGGGAATGAACACTGAAGCTTTCTTT TRBV6-6 TRBD1 TRBJ1-1 few
CASSQDAGDNYGYTF TGTGCCAGCAGCCAAGATGCGGGGGATAACTATGGCTACACCTTC TRBV3-1/TRBV3-2 . TRBJ1-2 .
CASSSRGTYNSPLHF TGTGCCAGCAGCTCCCGGGGGACCTATAATTCACCCCTCCACTTT TRBV7-3 . TRBJ1-6 .
CASRRQNGNTIYF TGTGCCAGCAGGCGTCAAAACGGAAACACCATATATTTT TRBV2 . TRBJ1-3 .
CASSLEGAGYSPLHF TGTGCCAGCAGTTTGGAGGGGGCGGGTTATTCACCCCTCCACTTT TRBV27 TRBD1 TRBJ1-6 once
CASSLRLATGELFF TGTGCCAGCAGCTTACGACTTGCTACCGGGGAGCTGTTTTTT TRBV7-2 . TRBJ2-2 .
CARTTGFSYEQYF TGTGCCCGTACTACAGGGTTTTCCTACGAGCAGTACTTC TRBV21-1 . TRBJ2-7 .
CASSPGLAREQFF TGTGCCAGTAGTCCGGGACTAGCGAGGGAGCAGTTCTTC TRBV19 TRBD2 TRBJ2-1 .
CAINTGAGETQYF TGTGCCATCAACACAGGGGCTGGGGAGACCCAGTACTTC TRBV10-3 TRBD1 TRBJ2-5 .
CASSPKGKMIMNTEAFF TGTGCCAGCAGCCCAAAGGGGAAAATGATCATGAACACTGAAGCTTTCTTT TRBV5-5 . TRBJ1-1 .
CASSPRTSGTNTGELFF TGTGCCAGCTCACCACGGACTAGCGGGACGAACACCGGGGAGCTGTTTTTT TRBV18 TRBD2 TRBJ2-2 .